This T cell receptor (beta chain) stems from a study of technical replicates of blood from several donors. TCRdb's table, derived via immunoSEQ multiplex PCR, lists solely in-frame clones and lacks some. This table has some 68,000 clones, nearly 97% appearing once. The trim removed 4 bases at V and 8 bases at J, leaving 8 bases unmatched. Germline V CDR1 and CDR2: SQVTM, ANQGSEA. This CDR3 spans 13 amino acids. This chain links TRBV29-1 with TRBJ2-1; 7 nucleotides align to TRBD2. The TCR sequence derives from a human donor in good health. The material sequenced was T cells isolated from PBMCs. This CDR3 is CSVAQLASHEQFF. In DNA, the CDR3 is TGCAGCGTTGCCCAACTAGCGAGCCATGAGCAGTTCTTC.